This T cell receptor (beta chain) was sequenced during a study of beta chain features in type 1 diabetes. General study results and limits: A definitive answer on HLA type influencing TCRB rearrangement was not reached here. When Type 1 diabetes patients were examined, their TCRB CDR3s proved moderately but significantly shorter in all four CD4+ subsets. Shorter templates might be favored by PCR, and equally so in patients and in controls.

Every donor provided one heparinised blood draw, which averaged about 110 mL. Trimming took off 1 base at V and 4 bases at J, with 13 bases between the two ends. CDR3 length: 15 amino acids. Germline lookup yields CDR1 SGHDN and CDR2 FVKESK. Concerning this clone itself: Its antigen is still unknown.

cDNA synthesis used the whole RNA isolate, giving expressed TCRB sequences. TCRdb's table, derived via immunoSEQ multiplex PCR, lists solely in-frame clones and lacks some. The sample has roughly 230,000 clones; about a tenth are singletons. The TCR originated in a man younger than 45 with type 1 diabetes. Sequencing was carried out using naive CD4+ T cells from blood. The chain uses TRBV14 and TRBJ2-5; possibly TRBD2 for D (5 bases). CDR3 amino acids: CASSQVRFGGETQYF. Here the CDR3 DNA reads TGTGCCAGCAGCCAAGTCAGGTTCGGAGGAGAGACCCAGTACTTC.